Shown below are 17 T cell receptor beta chains from a single sample sequenced in a study of T cells after yellow fever vaccination. TCRdb reprocessed the 5' RACE reads via MiXCR and lists one record per CDR3 protein. The sample consists of about 580,000 distinct CDR3 sequences, about 15% of them appearing once. Sequencing was performed on PBMCs, taken about 5 days after the first yellow fever vaccination. These receptors were collected from a man aged 18 to 30 who received the YFV17D yellow fever vaccine.

This clonotype was counted a few times. The chain uses TRBV30 and TRBJ1-1, with TRBD1 as a possible D gene (6 bases). The CDR3 length is 12 residues. Germline CDR1 is GTSNPN and CDR2 is SVGIG (reference sequence). V was pared by 8 bases and J by 4 bases, with 14 bases between. CDR3 in DNA: TGTGCCCTTTCCAGAGGGGGCACTGAAGCTTTCTTT. Protein: CALSRGGTEAFF.

Only a few counts were recorded for this clonotype. V usage is TRBV20-1 and J usage is TRBJ2-4, with D perhaps being TRBD1 or TRBD2 (6 bases each). The germline gives CDR1 DFQATT, CDR2 SNEGSKA (reference sequence). V was pared by 6 bases and J by 6 bases, with 12 bases between. The CDR3 has 12 amino acids. The CDR3 loop is CSAGGVGNIQYF. CDR3 bases: TGCAGTGCCGGGGGCGTAGGAAACATTCAGTACTTC.

The sample holds a few counts of this clonotype. V is TRBV6-2 or TRBV6-3 and J is TRBJ1-5; D ambiguous. Germline loops: CDR1 MNHEY, CDR2 SVGEGT. The length of the CDR3 is 13 residues. V lost 7 bases to trimming and J lost 0 bases, with 7 bases between them. This chain's CDR3 is CASMRDSNQPQHF. CDR3 nucleotides: TGTGCCAGCATGCGGGATAGCAATCAGCCCCAGCATTTT.

In regard to this clonotype: At one boundary the junction diverges from the germline segment, which might be a read error. J is TRBJ2-5 and V is TRBV23-1; D unresolved. TRBV23-1 has ORF status, its function being uncertain. The CDR3 spans 15 residues. The CDR3 DNA is TGTGCCAGCAGGCAGCAGATGCGCCAAGCAGAGACCCAGTACTTC. This translates into CASRQQMRQAETQYF.

The chain joins TRBV11-3 to TRBJ2-7, with D perhaps being TRBD1 or TRBD2 (5 bases each). Germline assignment: CDR1 SGHNT and CDR2 YENEEA. Trimming cost V 5 bases and J 6 bases, with 14 bases left between them. The CDR3 extends over 13 amino acids. DNA of the CDR3: TGTGCCAGCAGCATCGGGACCCACGGCGAGCAGTACTTC. Protein product: CASSIGTHGEQYF.

The chain combines TRBV2 with TRBJ2-7, with 12 bases lining up with TRBD2. The CDR3 extends over 16 amino acids. Looked up from germline, CDR1 is SNHLY and CDR2 is FYNNEI. The ends lost 4 bases at V and 4 bases at J; junction bases unmatched: 8. The CDR3 is CASSGGGLAGIYEQYF. CDR3 bases: TGTGCCAGCAGTGGGGGTGGACTAGCGGGGATTTACGAGCAGTACTTC.

This clonotype was seen a few times. The genes are TRBV18 and TRBJ2-5, with 8 bases matching TRBD2. The V and J ends lost 4 bases and 3 bases, in that order; junction bases with no gene match: 4. CDR3 length: 14 residues. Looked up from germline, CDR1 is KGHSH and CDR2 is LQKENI. DNA for the CDR3: TGTGCCAGCTCACAGACTAGCGCCGAAGAGACCCAGTACTTC. Translation: CASSQTSAEETQYF.

There are a few counts of this clonotype. The gene calls are TRBV28 and TRBJ1-6; possible D gene TRBD1, 5 bases. The CDR3 totals 15 residues. CDR1 is MDHEN, CDR2 SYDVKM, per germline. Deletions cut 3 bases from V and 9 bases from J, with 15 bases between. The CDR3 sequence: CASSFRGNRGSPLHF. The CDR3 DNA is TGTGCCAGCAGTTTTAGGGGTAACCGGGGTTCACCCCTCCACTTT.

This rearrangement joins TRBV7-3 to TRBJ2-1; D possibly corresponds to TRBD2 (5 bases). V shed 0 bases and J shed 4 bases, with 10 bases lying between them. CDR3 length equals 15 residues. The germline gives CDR1 SGHTA, CDR2 FQGTGA. CDR3: CASSLTASHYNEQFF. CDR3 nucleotides: TGTGCCAGCAGCTTAACAGCTAGCCATTACAATGAGCAGTTCTTC. Full variable domain (missing parts from reference TRBV7-3 and TRBJ2-1): GAGVSQTPSNKVTEKGKYVELRCDPISGHTALYWYRQSLGQGPEFLIYFQGTGAADDSGLPNDRFFAVRPEGSVSTLKIQRTERGDSAVYLCASSLTASHYNEQFFGPGTRLTVL.

The chain recombines TRBV7-2 with TRBJ2-2; TRBD2 matches 8 bases. CDR1 and CDR2 from the germline V gene are SGHTA and FQGNSA. Trimming at V came to 5 bases and at J to 5 bases, leaving 13 bases not matched to a gene. The CDR3 covers 17 residues. The CDR3 protein is CASSPEAGGAWTGELFF. CDR3 DNA sequence: TGTGCCAGCAGCCCCGAGGCCGGGGGGGCCTGGACCGGGGAGCTGTTTTTT.

The gene calls are TRBV5-1 and TRBJ1-2; the D gene is possibly TRBD1 (5 bases). Trimming took 9 bases from V and 5 from J, leaving 29 bases between them. The CDR3 is 17 amino acids. The germline gives CDR1 SGHRS, CDR2 YFSETQ. CDR3 bases: TGCGCCATCCGCTCTTCATACGGACAAGCTTTGAGTTATGGCTACACCTTC. Residues: CAIRSSYGQALSYGYTF.

A few counts support this clonotype. The rearrangement links TRBV2 to TRBJ1-5; D is possibly TRBD1 (6 bases). V lost 7 bases and J lost 5, with 12 bases in between. This CDR3 is 13 amino acids long. Germline lookup yields CDR1 SNHLY and CDR2 FYNNEI. The CDR3: CASTSTGYQPQHF. The CDR3 nucleotides are TGTGCCAGCACCTCGACAGGATATCAGCCCCAGCATTTT.

This clonotype was counted only a few times. In DNA, the CDR3 is TGTGCCAGCAGCCAACAAGGGCCGAACCCCACAGATACGCAGTATTTT. Its protein product is CASSQQGPNPTDTQYF. The genes are TRBV3-1 and TRBJ2-3; D is undetermined. There are 16 residues in the CDR3. The V gene lost 2 bases and the J gene lost 2 bases, with 14 bases spanning the gap. Germline V lookup: CDR1 LGHDT, CDR2 YNNKEL (reference sequence).

A few counts support this clonotype. The chain uses TRBV7-2 and TRBJ2-5; TRBD1 matches at 8 bases. CDR1 and CDR2 from the germline V gene are SGHTA and FQGNSA. With V trimmed by 5 bases and J by 4 bases, 9 bases remained unmatched. The CDR3 spans 15 residues. The CDR3 bases are TGTGCCAGCAGCCCGCGGACAGGGATCCGAGAGACCCAGTACTTC. This encodes CASSPRTGIRETQYF.

The gene calls are TRBV20-1 and TRBJ2-7, with 7 bases matching TRBD2. Germline lookup yields CDR1 DFQATT and CDR2 SNEGSKA (reference sequence). This CDR3 contains 12 residues. Trimming took 5 bases from V and 9 from J; bases not matched to a gene: 10. CDR3 nucleotides: TGCAGTGCTGAGAGGGCGGGGGTCGGGCAGTACGTC. The encoded protein is CSAERAGVGQYV.

The V call is TRBV30, the J call TRBJ1-2, with D possibly TRBD1 on 5 matching bases. Trimming shortened V by 0 bases and J by 7 bases, and 9 bases separated the two germline ends. Germline CDR1 is GTSNPN and CDR2 is SVGIG (reference sequence). The CDR3 contains 12 residues. The CDR3 protein is CAWSVTGGGYTF. As DNA, the CDR3 is TGTGCCTGGAGTGTAACAGGAGGTGGCTACACCTTC. Complete variable domain (other parts from reference TRBV30 and TRBJ1-2): SQTIHQWPATLVQPVGSPLSLECTVEGTSNPNLYWYRQAAGRGLQLLFYSVGIGQISSEVPQNLSASRPQDRQFILSSKKLLLSDSGFYLCAWSVTGGGYTFGSGTRLTVV.

This clonotype came up a few times. V and J are TRBV19 and TRBJ2-2; D not resolved. This CDR3 region has 12 residues. V lost 11 bases to trimming and J lost 6 bases, with 13 bases between them. CDR1 is LNHDA and CDR2 is SQIVND in the germline V gene (reference sequence). The CDR3, as DNA: TGTGCCGTTCTCTGGGCGTCCGGGGAGCTGTTTTTT. It translates to CAVLWASGELFF.